Here is one T cell receptor beta chain with its context. The data were produced by immunoSEQ multiplex PCR, yet TCRdb's version contains in-frame clones alone and is incomplete. The sample includes 110,000 to 150,000 clones, 81% seen only once; the top ten take more than 6.5%. This entry comes from a study of blood T cell repertoires in COVID-19. The CDR3 has 18 residues. CDR1 and CDR2 from the germline V gene are LNHNV and YYDKDF (reference sequence). J was trimmed by 5 bases and V by 0 bases; bases with no gene match: 13. This sequence originates from a human donor in a cohort sampled during active COVID-19. The rearrangement uses TRBV15 and TRBJ2-7; 10 bases are shared with TRBD2. Sequences were obtained from peripheral blood. CDR3 sequence reads: CATSRDWIGLAGVNEQYF. The CDR3 coding sequence is TGTGCCACCAGCAGAGATTGGATAGGGCTAGCGGGAGTTAACGAGCAGTACTTC.